Listed here is a single T cell receptor beta chain. The sample comes from a study of CD8 T cells in Susac syndrome. The CDR3 has 16 residues. Germline V gives CDR1 PRHDT, CDR2 FYEKMQ (reference sequence). Trimming removed 5 bases at V and 2 bases at J, with 17 bases between. TEMRA cells were enriched by FACS, while CD8+ and CD4+ T cells were obtained through a negative isolation that was performed magnetically. An input of 0.5 to 1 ug of RNA was subjected to reverse transcription using random hexamers. The method of amplification for TCR beta CDR3 was immunoSEQ multiplex PCR, covering 54 Vbeta and 13 Jbeta. From the immunoSEQ multiplex PCR reads, TCRdb called clonotypes with MiXCR, one entry per CDR3 protein. The repertoire holds some 140,000 distinct CDR3 sequences, roughly 94% seen once, with under 0.2% in the top ten.

The sequenced material came from CD8+ T cells from PBMCs. V is TRBV13 and J is TRBJ2-3; tentatively, D is TRBD1 (6 bases). The clonotype comes from a human donor with Susac syndrome. The CDR3 region has the DNA TGTGCCAGCAGCCCGTCGGGACAACCGTTCACAGATACGCAGTATTTT. Its translation: CASSPSGQPFTDTQYF.